These T cell receptor beta chains were read from a single sample in a study of cytomegalovirus exposure and HLA in healthy donors. TCRdb's copy holds only in-frame clones and misses some; the assay was immunoSEQ multiplex PCR. Found here are 150,000 to 200,000 clones, 80% to 90% of them singletons; the top ten hold about a tenth. The sequencing sample was made of PBMCs. The receptors were gathered from a man younger than 35 in good health and CMV-seropositive. The CDR3 runs from the conserved cysteine through the conserved F or W. D genes are given only for firm matches. Some rows have no size entry. The others give once, few or many, or a class for an expanded clone.

CDR3nt: TGTGCCAGCAGCTTAGGAGCGGGGGGGTCGGTAGATACGCAGTATTTT
CDR3aa: CASSLGAGGSVDTQYF
v_gene: TRBV7-2
d_gene: TRBD2
j_gene: TRBJ2-3
len: 16
abundance: -

CDR3nt: TGTGCCAGCAGCTTAGAACGGGGGGACTCCTACGAGCAGTACTTC
CDR3aa: CASSLERGDSYEQYF
v_gene: TRBV11-2
d_gene: TRBD2
j_gene: TRBJ2-7
len: 15
abundance: -

CDR3nt: TGTGCCATCAGCGCAGGGGCGCTGGCTGAAGCTTTCTTT
CDR3aa: CAISAGALAEAFF
v_gene: TRBV10-3
d_gene: -
j_gene: TRBJ1-1
len: 13
abundance: -

CDR3nt: TGCGCCAGCAGCTTGGTGGGGGCGAACGGGGCCAACGTCCTGACTTTC
CDR3aa: CASSLVGANGANVLTF
v_gene: TRBV5-1
d_gene: -
j_gene: TRBJ2-6
len: 16
abundance: -

CDR3nt: TGTGCCAGCAGCGCCGGGACTAGGTCCTACGAGCAGTACTTC
CDR3aa: CASSAGTRSYEQYF
v_gene: TRBV7-2
d_gene: TRBD2
j_gene: TRBJ2-7
len: 14
abundance: few

CDR3nt: TGCGCCAGCAGCTTGGAATCGGGTGCGAGCAATCAGCCCCAGCATTTT
CDR3aa: CASSLESGASNQPQHF
v_gene: TRBV5-1
d_gene: -
j_gene: TRBJ1-5
len: 16
abundance: -

CDR3nt: TGCGCCAGCAGCTCAAGCACAGGGGGCTGGCCTGAAGCTTTCTTT
CDR3aa: CASSSSTGGWPEAFF
v_gene: TRBV5-1
d_gene: TRBD1
j_gene: TRBJ1-1
len: 15
abundance: -

CDR3nt: TGTGCCAGCAGCCCACACTCCTCGCCGTACGGGAATGGTTCACCCCTCCACTTT
CDR3aa: CASSPHSSPYGNGSPLHF
v_gene: TRBV11-2
d_gene: -
j_gene: TRBJ1-6
len: 18
abundance: -

CDR3nt: TGTGCCAGCAGCTTGGGGATGGGACAGGGAAGAACAGATACGCAGTATTTT
CDR3aa: CASSLGMGQGRTDTQYF
v_gene: TRBV5-6
d_gene: TRBD1
j_gene: TRBJ2-3
len: 17
abundance: -

CDR3nt: TGCAGCGCCAGAAGTTCGGCCTCGGCGCGAGGCACTGAAGCTTTCTTT
CDR3aa: CSARSSASARGTEAFF
v_gene: TRBV29-1
d_gene: -
j_gene: TRBJ1-1
len: 16
abundance: -

CDR3nt: TGCGCCAGCAGCCAAGGGGACTCCCTCTACGAGCAGTACTTC
CDR3aa: CASSQGDSLYEQYF
v_gene: TRBV4-1
d_gene: -
j_gene: TRBJ2-7
len: 14
abundance: -

CDR3nt: TGCGCCAGCAGGGAACCTGGGACAGGGCAGGAAGCTTTCTTT
CDR3aa: CASREPGTGQEAFF
v_gene: TRBV5-1
d_gene: TRBD1
j_gene: TRBJ1-1
len: 14
abundance: -